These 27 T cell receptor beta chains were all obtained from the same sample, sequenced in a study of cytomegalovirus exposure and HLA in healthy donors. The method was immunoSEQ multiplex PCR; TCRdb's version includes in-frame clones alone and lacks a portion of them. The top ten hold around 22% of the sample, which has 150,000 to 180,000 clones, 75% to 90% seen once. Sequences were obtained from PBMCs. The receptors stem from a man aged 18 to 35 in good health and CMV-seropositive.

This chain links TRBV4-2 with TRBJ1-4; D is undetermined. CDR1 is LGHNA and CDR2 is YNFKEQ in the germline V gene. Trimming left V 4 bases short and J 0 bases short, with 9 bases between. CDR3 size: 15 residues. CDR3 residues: CASSPTDPTNEKLFF. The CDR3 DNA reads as TGTGCCAGCAGCCCTACAGATCCAACTAATGAAAAACTGTTTTTT.

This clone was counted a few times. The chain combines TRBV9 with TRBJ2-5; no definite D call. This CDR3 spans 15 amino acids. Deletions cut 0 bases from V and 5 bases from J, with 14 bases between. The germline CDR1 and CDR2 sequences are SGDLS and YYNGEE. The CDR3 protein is CASSVVSGPGETQYF. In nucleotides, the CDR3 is TGTGCCAGCAGCGTAGTTTCTGGGCCTGGGGAGACCCAGTACTTC.

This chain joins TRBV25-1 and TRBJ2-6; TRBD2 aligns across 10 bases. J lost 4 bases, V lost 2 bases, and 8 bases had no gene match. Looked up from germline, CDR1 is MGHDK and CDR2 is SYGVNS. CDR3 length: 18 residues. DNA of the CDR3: TGTGCCAGCAGTGAAGGGCTAGCGGGAGTGGGGGGGGCCAACGTCCTGACTTTC. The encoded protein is CASSEGLAGVGGANVLTF.

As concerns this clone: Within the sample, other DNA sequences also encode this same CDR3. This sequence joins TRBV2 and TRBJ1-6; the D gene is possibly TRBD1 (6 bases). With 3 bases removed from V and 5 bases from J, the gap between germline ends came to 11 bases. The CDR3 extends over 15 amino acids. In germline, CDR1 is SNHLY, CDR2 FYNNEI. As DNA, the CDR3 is TGTGCCAGCAGTGATCCCGGACAGAATAATTCACCCCTCCACTTT. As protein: CASSDPGQNNSPLHF.

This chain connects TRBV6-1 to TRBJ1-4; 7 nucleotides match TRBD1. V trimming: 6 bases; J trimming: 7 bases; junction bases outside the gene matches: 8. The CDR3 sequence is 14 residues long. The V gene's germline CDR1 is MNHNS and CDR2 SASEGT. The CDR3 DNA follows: TGTGCCAGCAGGGAGACAGGGACCCCTGAAAAACTGTTTTTT. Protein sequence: CASRETGTPEKLFF.

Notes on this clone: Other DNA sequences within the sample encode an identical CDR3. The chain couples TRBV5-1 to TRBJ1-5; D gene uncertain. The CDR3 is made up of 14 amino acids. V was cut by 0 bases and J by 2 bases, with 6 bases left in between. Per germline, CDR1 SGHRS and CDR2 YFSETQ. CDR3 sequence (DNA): TGCGCCAGCAGCTTGGCCGGTGGCAATCAGCCCCAGCATTTT. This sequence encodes CASSLAGGNQPQHF.

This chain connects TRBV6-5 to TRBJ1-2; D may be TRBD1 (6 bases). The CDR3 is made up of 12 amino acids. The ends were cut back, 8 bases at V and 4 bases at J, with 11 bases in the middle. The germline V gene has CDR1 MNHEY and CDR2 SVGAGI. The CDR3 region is CASGDRIYGYTF. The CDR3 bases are TGTGCCAGCGGCGACAGGATCTATGGCTACACCTTC.

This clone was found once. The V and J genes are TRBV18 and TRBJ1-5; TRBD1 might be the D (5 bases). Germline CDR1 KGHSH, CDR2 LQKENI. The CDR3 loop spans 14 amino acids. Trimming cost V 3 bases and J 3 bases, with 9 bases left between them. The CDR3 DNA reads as TGTGCCAGCTCACCGCTGGACACCAATCAGCCCCAGCATTTT. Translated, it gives CASSPLDTNQPQHF.

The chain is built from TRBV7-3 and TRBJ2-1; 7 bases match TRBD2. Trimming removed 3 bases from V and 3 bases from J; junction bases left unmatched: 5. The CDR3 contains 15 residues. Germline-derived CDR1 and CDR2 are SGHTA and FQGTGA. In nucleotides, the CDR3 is TGTGCCAGCAGCTTGGCGGGGGACGGCTACAATGAGCAGTTCTTC. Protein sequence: CASSLAGDGYNEQFF.

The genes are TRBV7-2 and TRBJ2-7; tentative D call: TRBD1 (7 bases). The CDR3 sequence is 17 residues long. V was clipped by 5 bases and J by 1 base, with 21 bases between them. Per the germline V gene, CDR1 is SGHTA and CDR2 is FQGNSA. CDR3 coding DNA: TGTGCCAGCAGCGGGGGGCGGAGGGGGCGTCAGTCCTACGAGCAGTACTTC. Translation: CASSGGRRGRQSYEQYF.

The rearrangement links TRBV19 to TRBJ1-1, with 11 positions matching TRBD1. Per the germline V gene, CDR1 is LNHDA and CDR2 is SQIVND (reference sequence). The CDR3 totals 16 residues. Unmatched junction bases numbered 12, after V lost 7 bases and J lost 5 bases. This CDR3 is CASIASLGTGGTEAFF. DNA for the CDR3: TGTGCCAGTATTGCTTCTCTAGGGACAGGGGGGACTGAAGCTTTCTTT. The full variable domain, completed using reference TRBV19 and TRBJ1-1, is DGGITQSPKYLFRKEGQNVTLSCEQNLNHDAMYWYRQDPGQGLRLIYYSQIVNDFQKGDIAEGYSVSREKKESFPLTVTSAQKNPTAFYLCASIASLGTGGTEAFFGQGTRLTVV.

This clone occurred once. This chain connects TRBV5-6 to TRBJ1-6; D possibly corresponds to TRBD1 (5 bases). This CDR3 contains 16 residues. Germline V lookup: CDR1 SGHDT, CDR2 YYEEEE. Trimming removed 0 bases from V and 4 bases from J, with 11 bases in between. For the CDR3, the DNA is TGTGCCAGCAGCTTGGCCCTTACAGGTTATAATTCACCCCTCCACTTT. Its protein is CASSLALTGYNSPLHF.

The CDR3 protein is CASSLDGTAYEQYF. CDR3 nucleotides: TGTGCCAGCAGCTTAGACGGGACAGCCTACGAGCAGTACTTC. This rearrangement joins TRBV7-2 to TRBJ2-7, with 7 bases lining up with TRBD1. The germline V gene encodes CDR1 SGHTA and CDR2 FQGNSA. CDR3 size: 14 residues. V was clipped by 1 base and J by 2 bases; unmatched bases: 2.

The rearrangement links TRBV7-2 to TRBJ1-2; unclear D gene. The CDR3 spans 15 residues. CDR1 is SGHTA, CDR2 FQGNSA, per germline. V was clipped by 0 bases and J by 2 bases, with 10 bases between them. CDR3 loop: CASSLAPGGNYGYTF. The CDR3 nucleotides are TGTGCCAGCAGCTTAGCGCCCGGCGGCAACTATGGCTACACCTTC.

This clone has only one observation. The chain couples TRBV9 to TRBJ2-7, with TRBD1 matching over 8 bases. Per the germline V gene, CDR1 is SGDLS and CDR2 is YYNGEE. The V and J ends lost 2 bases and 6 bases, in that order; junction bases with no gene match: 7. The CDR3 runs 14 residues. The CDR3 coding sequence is TGTGCCAGCAGCGTGGACAGGGCGTCGCGCGAGCAGTACTTC. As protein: CASSVDRASREQYF.

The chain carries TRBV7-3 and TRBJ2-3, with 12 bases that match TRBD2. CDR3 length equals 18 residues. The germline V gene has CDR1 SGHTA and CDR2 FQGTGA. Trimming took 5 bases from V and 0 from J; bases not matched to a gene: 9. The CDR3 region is CASSPYPGLAGSTDTQYF. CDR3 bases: TGTGCCAGCAGCCCATACCCTGGACTAGCGGGAAGCACAGATACGCAGTATTTT. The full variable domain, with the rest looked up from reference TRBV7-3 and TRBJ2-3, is GAGVSQTPSNKVTEKGKYVELRCDPISGHTALYWYRQSLGQGPEFLIYFQGTGAADDSGLPNDRFFAVRPEGSVSTLKIQRTERGDSAVYLCASSPYPGLAGSTDTQYFGPGTRLTVL.

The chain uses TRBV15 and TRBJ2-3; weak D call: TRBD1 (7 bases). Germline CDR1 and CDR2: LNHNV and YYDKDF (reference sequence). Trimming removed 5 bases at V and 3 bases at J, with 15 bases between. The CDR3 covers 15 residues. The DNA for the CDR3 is TGTGCCACCAGCGCACAGGGGAGGATAACAGATACGCAGTATTTT. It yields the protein CATSAQGRITDTQYF.

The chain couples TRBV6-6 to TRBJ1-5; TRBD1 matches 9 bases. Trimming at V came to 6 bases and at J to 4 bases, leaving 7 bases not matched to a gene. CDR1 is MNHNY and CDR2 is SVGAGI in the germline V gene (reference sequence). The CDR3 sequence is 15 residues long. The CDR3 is CASSYTGTGNQPQHF. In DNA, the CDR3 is TGTGCCAGCAGCTACACCGGGACAGGGAATCAGCCCCAGCATTTT.

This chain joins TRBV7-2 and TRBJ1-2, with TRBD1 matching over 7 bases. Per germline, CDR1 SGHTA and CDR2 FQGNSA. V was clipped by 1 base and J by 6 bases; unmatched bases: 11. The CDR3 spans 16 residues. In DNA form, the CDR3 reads TGTGCCAGCAGCTTAGTAGCTCCCGGGACAGCTAATGGCTACACCTTC. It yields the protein CASSLVAPGTANGYTF.

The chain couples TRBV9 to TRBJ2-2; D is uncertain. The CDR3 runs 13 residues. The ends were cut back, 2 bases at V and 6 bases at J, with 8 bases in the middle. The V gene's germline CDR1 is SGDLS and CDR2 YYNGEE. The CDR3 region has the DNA TGTGCCAGCAGCGTCCTAGAGTCCGGGGAGCTGTTTTTT. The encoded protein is CASSVLESGELFF.

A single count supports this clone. In DNA, the CDR3 is TGTGCCAGCAGTTTAAGGACAGGGCTGGAAGCTTTCTTT. The encoded protein is CASSLRTGLEAFF. The rearrangement uses TRBV27 and TRBJ1-1, with TRBD1 identical over 8 bases. The ends lost 2 bases at V and 8 bases at J; junction bases unmatched: 4. The germline gives CDR1 MNHEY, CDR2 SMNVEV (reference sequence). CDR3 length equals 13 residues.

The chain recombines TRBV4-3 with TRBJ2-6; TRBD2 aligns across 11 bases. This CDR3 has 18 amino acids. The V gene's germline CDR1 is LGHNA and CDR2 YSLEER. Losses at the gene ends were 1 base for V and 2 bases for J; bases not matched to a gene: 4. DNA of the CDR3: TGCGCCAGCAGCCAAGGTTTAGCGGGAGGGCCTGGGGCCAACGTCCTGACTTTC. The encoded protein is CASSQGLAGGPGANVLTF.

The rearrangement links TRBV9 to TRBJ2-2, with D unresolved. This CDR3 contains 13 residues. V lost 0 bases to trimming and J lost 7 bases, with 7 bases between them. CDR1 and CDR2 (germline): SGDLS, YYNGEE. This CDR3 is CASSVVLVGELFF. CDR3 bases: TGTGCCAGCAGCGTAGTCCTAGTCGGGGAGCTGTTTTTT.

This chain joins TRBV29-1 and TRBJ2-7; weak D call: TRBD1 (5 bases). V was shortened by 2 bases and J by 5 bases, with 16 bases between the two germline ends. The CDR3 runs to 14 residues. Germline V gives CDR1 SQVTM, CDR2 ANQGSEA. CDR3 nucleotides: TGCAGCGTTGAAAGAGGTAGCAAGGACAACGAGCAGTACTTC. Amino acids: CSVERGSKDNEQYF.

As DNA, the CDR3 is TGCGCCAGCAGCTTGCTGCGGGACAATGAGCAGTTCTTC. It translates to CASSLLRDNEQFF. V usage is TRBV5-1 and J usage is TRBJ2-1, with a possible D match to TRBD2 (5 bases). The germline V gene encodes CDR1 SGHRS and CDR2 YFSETQ. Deletions cut 1 base from V and 5 bases from J, with 7 bases between. This CDR3 spans 13 amino acids.

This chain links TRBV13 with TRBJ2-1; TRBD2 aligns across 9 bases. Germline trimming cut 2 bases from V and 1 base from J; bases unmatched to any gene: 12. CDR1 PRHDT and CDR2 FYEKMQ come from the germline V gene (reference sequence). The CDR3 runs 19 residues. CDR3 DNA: TGTGCCAGCAGCTTACCGGGACTAGCACCCGACAGGTCCTACAATGAGCAGTTCTTC. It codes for CASSLPGLAPDRSYNEQFF.

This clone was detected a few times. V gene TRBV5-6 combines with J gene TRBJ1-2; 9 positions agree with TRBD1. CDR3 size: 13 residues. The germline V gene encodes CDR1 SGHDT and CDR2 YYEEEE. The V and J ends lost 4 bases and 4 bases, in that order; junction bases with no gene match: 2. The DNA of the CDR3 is TGTGCCAGCAGCCGACAGGGGGGCTATGGCTACACCTTC. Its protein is CASSRQGGYGYTF.